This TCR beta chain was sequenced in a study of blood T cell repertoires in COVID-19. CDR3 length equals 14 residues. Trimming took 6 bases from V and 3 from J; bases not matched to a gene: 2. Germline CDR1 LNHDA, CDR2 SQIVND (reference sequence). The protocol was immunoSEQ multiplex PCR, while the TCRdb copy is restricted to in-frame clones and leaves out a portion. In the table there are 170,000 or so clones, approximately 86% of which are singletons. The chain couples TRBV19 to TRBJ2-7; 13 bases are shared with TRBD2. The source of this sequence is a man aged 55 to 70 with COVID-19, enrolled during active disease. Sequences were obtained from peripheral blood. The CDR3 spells CASSGLAGDYEQYF. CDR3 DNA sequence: TGTGCCAGTAGCGGACTAGCGGGGGACTACGAGCAGTACTTC.